Listed below are T cell receptor beta chains from one sample, sequenced in a study of shared clonotypes between healthy human individuals. Repertoires were generated with immunoSEQ multiplex PCR, while TCRdb's copy carries only in-frame clones and drops some. The top ten clones hold 0.89% of a sample with around 1.1 million clones, 77% of them seen once. Input material: memory CD4+ T cells from PBMCs. Receptor source: a man aged 18 to 29 in good health. Some clones in this sample may be carry-over from other donors' samples. CDR3s include the opening cysteine and the closing phenylalanine or tryptophan. A D gene is named only where the DNA matches it firmly. Part of the rows lack a size; the others show once, few, many or a class for expanded clones.

clone size	V gene	J gene	D gene	CDR3 protein	CDR3 DNA
.	TRBV6-4	TRBJ2-3	.	CASSPVWTEGTDTQYF	TGTGCCAGCAGTCCTGTCTGGACTGAGGGCACAGATACGCAGTATTTT
few	TRBV6-5	TRBJ1-5	.	CASSPRVGQPQHF	TGTGCCAGCAGTCCCAGGGTAGGCCAGCCCCAGCATTTT
.	TRBV18	TRBJ2-7	.	CASSQSSYEQYF	TGTGCCAGCTCCCAGAGCTCCTACGAGCAGTACTTC
.	TRBV2	TRBJ1-1	.	CASSVSENTEAFF	TGTGCCAGCAGTGTTTCTGAGAACACTGAAGCTTTCTTT
.	TRBV18	TRBJ1-1	TRBD1	CASSLKDRAFAFF	TGTGCCAGCTCATTGAAGGACAGGGCGTTCGCTTTCTTT
.	TRBV28	TRBJ2-1	.	CASSPQPRRESEQFF	TGTGCCAGCAGTCCCCAGCCGAGACGGGAGAGTGAGCAGTTCTTC
.	TRBV6-5	TRBJ1-4	.	CASSYSPRANEKLFF	TGTGCCAGCAGTTACTCCCCACGGGCGAATGAAAAACTGTTTTTT
few	TRBV5-1	TRBJ2-2	.	CASSSMTSGELFF	TGCGCCAGCAGCTCCATGACTAGCGGGGAGCTGTTTTTT
.	TRBV5-1	TRBJ1-1	.	CASSLAPGTSEAFF	TGCGCCAGCAGCTTGGCCCCGGGCACATCGGAAGCTTTCTTT
.	TRBV5-1	TRBJ1-2	.	CASSLVPLGGGYTF	TGCGCCAGCAGCTTGGTACCTCTGGGGGGCGGCTACACCTTC
.	TRBV27	TRBJ1-2	.	CASRPTGYYGYTF	TGTGCCAGCAGGCCTACAGGGTACTATGGCTACACCTTC
.	TRBV5-1	TRBJ2-7	.	CASSFEMLSYEQYF	TGCGCCAGCAGCTTTGAGATGTTGAGCTACGAGCAGTACTTC
few	TRBV7-7	TRBJ2-5	.	CASSLFGETQYF	TGTGCCAGCAGCTTATTCGGGGAGACCCAGTACTTC
.	TRBV7-9	TRBJ1-4	.	CASSSRKSNEKLFF	TGTGCCAGCAGCTCCAGAAAGAGCAATGAAAAACTGTTTTTT
.	TRBV5-1	TRBJ2-7	.	CASSSNRRGLGYEQYF	TGCGCCAGCAGCAGCAACCGAAGAGGGTTGGGGTACGAGCAGTACTTC
.	TRBV5-4	TRBJ1-1	.	CASSFQLNTEAFF	TGTGCCAGCAGCTTCCAGCTGAACACTGAAGCTTTCTTT
.	TRBV11-3	TRBJ2-5	.	CASSLGQGVGEETQYF	TGTGCCAGCAGCTTAGGGCAAGGGGTCGGCGAGGAGACCCAGTACTTC
.	TRBV6-6	TRBJ2-7	.	CASTDGQGLTYEQYF	TGTGCCAGCACCGATGGACAGGGACTAACCTACGAGCAGTACTTC